One and the same sample provided the 32 T cell receptor beta chains below, sequenced in a study of OX40 agonist ivuxolimab in advanced cancers. The assay was immunoSEQ multiplex PCR, and TCRdb's table has in-frame clones only and misses some. The profile shows approximately 60,000 clones, 88% of them singletons. This material consisted of CD4+ or CD8+ T cells sorted from blood, taken in a trial of the OX40 agonist ivuxolimab. The receptors were gathered from an adult with an advanced solid tumor such as melanoma, head and neck, liver or kidney cancer.

CDR3 DNA sequence: TGTGCCAGTAGTATCTCTTGGGGGAGCCATCAGCCCCAGCATTTT. Its translation is CASSISWGSHQPQHF. The chain carries TRBV19 and TRBJ1-5, with TRBD1 as a possible D gene (5 bases). CDR1 is LNHDA, CDR2 SQIVND, per germline (reference sequence). The CDR3 loop spans 15 amino acids. V was shortened by 3 bases and J by 5 bases, with 14 bases between the two germline ends.

The chain is built from TRBV5-5 and TRBJ1-5; 9 bases fit TRBD1. Losses at the gene ends were 1 base for V and 7 bases for J; bases not matched to a gene: 15. Germline CDR1 is SGHKS and CDR2 is YYEKEE (reference sequence). This CDR3 has 18 residues. The CDR3 spells CASSLSPRGGQGGQPQHF. The CDR3 coding sequence is TGTGCCAGCAGCTTGTCGCCCCGTGGGGGACAGGGAGGCCAGCCCCAGCATTTT.

This chain uses TRBV5-6 with TRBJ2-2; the D gene could be TRBD1 or TRBD2 (5 bases each). This CDR3 is 15 amino acids long. V lost 1 base and J lost 2, with 9 bases in between. CDR1 and CDR2 from the germline V gene are SGHDT and YYEEEE. CDR3 coding DNA: TGTGCCAGCAGCTTGTTTTGGGACAACACCGGGGAGCTGTTTTTT. Its translation is CASSLFWDNTGELFF.

This chain uses TRBV27 with TRBJ1-1; D uncertain. Germline CDR1 and CDR2: MNHEY and SMNVEV (reference sequence). The CDR3 spans 13 residues. V gave up 5 bases and J gave up 5 bases, with 12 bases separating them. For the CDR3, the DNA is TGTGCCAGCAGTCCCGGTTGGGTGACTGAAGCTTTCTTT. It yields the protein CASSPGWVTEAFF.

In this sample, this clone turned up once. This chain links TRBV28 with TRBJ2-2; D possibly corresponds to TRBD2 (5 bases). This CDR3 is built from 14 residues. Per germline, CDR1 MDHEN and CDR2 SYDVKM. The ends were cut back, 6 bases at V and 1 base at J, with 9 bases in the middle. CDR3 bases: TGTGCCAGCAGCCTAGGACTGAACACCGGGGAGCTGTTTTTT. Its translation is CASSLGLNTGELFF.

The rearrangement joins TRBV27 to TRBJ2-1; TRBD2 might be the D (5 bases). V was trimmed by 4 bases and J by 6 bases, leaving 10 bases between them. This CDR3 has 13 amino acids. In germline, CDR1 is MNHEY, CDR2 SMNVEV (reference sequence). The CDR3 nucleotides read TGTGCCAGCAGTTATCTAGCCGGCAATGAGCAGTTCTTC. Translating it yields CASSYLAGNEQFF.

The chain couples TRBV7-2 to TRBJ1-5; 12 nucleotides align to TRBD1. The J segment lost 5 bases and the V segment lost 5 bases, leaving 4 bases of the junction unmatched. This CDR3 region has 15 residues. From germline, CDR1 is SGHTA and CDR2 FQGNSA. The CDR3 spells CASSPGTGGDQPQHF. DNA for the CDR3: TGTGCCAGCAGCCCAGGGACAGGGGGCGATCAGCCCCAGCATTTT. The variable domain in full, with the rest retrieved from reference TRBV7-2 and TRBJ1-5, is GAGVSQSPSNKVTEKGKDVELRCDPISGHTALYWYRQSLGQGLEFLIYFQGNSAPDKSGLPSDRFSAERTGGSVSTLTIQRTQQEDSAVYLCASSPGTGGDQPQHFGDGTRLSIL.

There are many counts of this clone. The chain joins TRBV7-6 to TRBJ1-5; D gene uncertain. Per germline, CDR1 SGHVS and CDR2 FNYEAQ. The CDR3 spans 15 residues. Between the trimmed V and J ends, which lost 2 bases and 0 bases, there was a span of 8 bases. The CDR3 protein is CASSLFQDSNQPQHF. CDR3 sequence (DNA): TGTGCCAGCAGCTTATTCCAGGATAGCAATCAGCCCCAGCATTTT.

The rearrangement links TRBV5-4 to TRBJ2-1; D is uncertain. The CDR3 covers 13 residues. Trimming stripped 0 bases from V and 2 bases from J, with 3 bases between. In germline, CDR1 is SGHNT, CDR2 YYREEE (reference sequence). The CDR3: CASSLGPYNEQFF. The CDR3 nucleotides are TGTGCCAGCAGCTTGGGGCCCTACAATGAGCAGTTCTTC.

This clone appeared once. The chain carries TRBV5-5 and TRBJ1-4; D unresolved. The germline CDR1 and CDR2 sequences are SGHKS and YYEKEE (reference sequence). The CDR3 loop spans 16 amino acids. V lost 4 bases and J lost 6, with 19 bases in between. The CDR3 protein is CASSPWNSRPDEKLFF. CDR3 nucleotide sequence: TGTGCCAGCAGCCCGTGGAACTCACGGCCGGATGAAAAACTGTTTTTT.

The rearrangement uses TRBV7-9 and TRBJ2-1; D may match TRBD1 or TRBD2 (5 bases each). The CDR3 runs to 13 residues. CDR1 is SEHNR and CDR2 is FQNEAQ in the germline V gene (reference sequence). V lost 7 bases to trimming and J lost 2 bases, with 9 bases between them. The CDR3 sequence: CASMRDPYNEQFF. The CDR3 DNA sequence: TGTGCCAGCATGAGGGACCCCTACAATGAGCAGTTCTTC.

This clone was counted a single time. The rearrangement uses TRBV7-2 and TRBJ2-5, with 7 bases identical to TRBD2. This CDR3 contains 15 residues. In germline, CDR1 is SGHTA, CDR2 FQGNSA. V lost 0 bases and J lost 0; bases outside the gene matches: 1. The CDR3 DNA follows: TGTGCCAGCAGCTTAGCGGGAGGGTACCAAGAGACCCAGTACTTC. It encodes CASSLAGGYQETQYF.

This sequence joins TRBV4-3 and TRBJ1-4; D might be TRBD1 (5 bases). The V end was cut by 0 bases, the J end by 8 bases, with 16 bases between. CDR3 length: 16 residues. Germline V gives CDR1 LGHNA, CDR2 YSLEER. DNA for the CDR3: TGCGCCAGCAGCCAAGAGGTTCAGGGCATCGGCGAAAAACTGTTTTTT. This translates into CASSQEVQGIGEKLFF.

The chain employs TRBV5-1 and TRBJ2-1; weak D call: TRBD1 (5 bases). Germline lookup yields CDR1 SGHRS and CDR2 YFSETQ. This CDR3 comprises 12 residues. The V gene lost 5 bases and the J gene lost 8 bases, with 11 bases spanning the gap. The chain's CDR3 is CASRSGYHEQFF. CDR3 DNA sequence: TGCGCCAGCAGGTCAGGGTACCATGAGCAGTTCTTC.

The chain recombines TRBV29-1 with TRBJ2-1; D is ambiguous. The germline gives CDR1 SQVTM, CDR2 ANQGSEA. This CDR3 is 12 amino acids long. V lost 3 bases and J 9 bases, leaving 12 bases between the germline ends. The CDR3 DNA follows: TGCAGCGTTGATGAATTTTCAGGTGAGCAGTTCTTC. This sequence encodes CSVDEFSGEQFF.

This chain connects TRBV7-2 to TRBJ2-7; D not resolved. There are 13 residues in the CDR3. V gave up 1 base and J gave up 7 bases, with 11 bases separating them. Germline V gene lookup returns CDR1 SGHTA and CDR2 FQGNSA. The CDR3 region has the DNA TGTGCCAGCAGCTTAGGGGCAGGCTTGGAGCAGTACGTC. It translates to CASSLGAGLEQYV.

The chain has TRBV6-5 and TRBJ1-1; possible D gene TRBD1, 6 bases. V was pared by 4 bases and J by 7 bases, with 16 bases between. The CDR3 covers 14 residues. The germline V gene encodes CDR1 MNHEY and CDR2 SVGAGI. CDR3 region: CASSSEGGFSEAFF. The CDR3 DNA is TGTGCCAGCAGTTCCGAGGGGGGGTTTAGTGAAGCTTTCTTT.

V gene TRBV7-3 combines with J gene TRBJ2-1, with 10 bases lining up with TRBD2. The CDR3 spans 18 residues. The ends lost 3 bases at V and 4 bases at J; junction bases unmatched: 12. Germline V CDR1 and CDR2: SGHTA, FQGTGA. CDR3 residues: CASSLSTGTSALYNEQFF. The CDR3 bases are TGTGCCAGCAGCTTGTCAACCGGGACTAGCGCGTTGTACAATGAGCAGTTCTTC. Full variable domain (remainder filled in from reference TRBV7-3 and TRBJ2-1): GAGVSQTPSNKVTEKGKYVELRCDPISGHTALYWYRQSLGQGPEFLIYFQGTGAADDSGLPNDRFFAVRPEGSVSTLKIQRTERGDSAVYLCASSLSTGTSALYNEQFFGPGTRLTVL.

This clone was recorded only once. This rearrangement joins TRBV9 to TRBJ2-1, with a weak D call TRBD2 (5 bases). Germline-derived CDR1 and CDR2 are SGDLS and YYNGEE. V was clipped by 0 bases and J by 3 bases, with 10 bases between them. The CDR3 sequence is 15 residues long. This CDR3 reads CASSVGAAVYNEQFF. CDR3 DNA sequence: TGTGCCAGCAGCGTAGGAGCAGCGGTCTACAATGAGCAGTTCTTC.

The J gene is TRBJ2-7, the V gene TRBV27; the D call may be TRBD1 or TRBD2 (6 bases each). CDR3 size: 14 residues. The V gene's germline CDR1 is MNHEY and CDR2 SMNVEV (reference sequence). The ends were cut back, 3 bases at V and 0 bases at J, with 9 bases in the middle. The CDR3 region has the DNA TGTGCCAGCAGTTTTGGGGGGCCCTCCTACGAGCAGTACTTC. It is translated as CASSFGGPSYEQYF.

The chain combines TRBV6-5 with TRBJ1-3; a weak D match, TRBD1 (6 bases). V was pared by 8 bases and J by 0 bases, with 11 bases between. Germline CDR1 MNHEY, CDR2 SVGAGI. This CDR3 contains 14 residues. DNA of the CDR3: TGTGCCAGCTCGGGGGGGCGCTCTGGAAACACCATATATTTT. Translated: CASSGGRSGNTIYF.

The CDR3 is CASSLDSAEAFF. CDR3 nucleotides: TGTGCCAGCAGCTTGGACAGCGCTGAAGCTTTCTTT. The chain employs TRBV7-9 and TRBJ1-1; possible D gene TRBD1, 6 bases. The CDR3 loop spans 12 amino acids. Germline CDR1 and CDR2: SEHNR and FQNEAQ (reference sequence). Deletions cut 3 bases from V and 6 bases from J, with 8 bases between.

The gene calls are TRBV6-5 and TRBJ2-7; D remains ambiguous. V dropped 5 bases and J dropped 1 base, with 6 bases sitting between them. The CDR3 consists of 12 residues. Germline lookup yields CDR1 MNHEY and CDR2 SVGAGI. The CDR3 reads CASSRGSYEQYF. DNA for the CDR3: TGTGCCAGCAGTCGTGGGTCCTACGAGCAGTACTTC.

V and J are TRBV7-7 and TRBJ1-1, with unresolved D. CDR3 length: 13 residues. The V and J ends lost 1 base and 0 bases respectively, with 3 bases between them. Germline V lookup: CDR1 SSHAT, CDR2 FNYEAQ (reference sequence). The CDR3 sequence: CASSLGMNTEAFF. The CDR3 DNA reads as TGTGCCAGCAGCTTAGGAATGAACACTGAAGCTTTCTTT.

The chain recombines TRBV2 with TRBJ2-1; 7 bases are shared with TRBD1. CDR3 length: 17 residues. V shed 6 bases and J 7 bases; nucleotides not matched to a gene: 18. Germline V gene data show CDR1 as SNHLY and CDR2 as FYNNEI. CDR3 loop: CASSRVVLGGSANEQFF. As DNA, the CDR3 is TGTGCCAGCAGCCGCGTCGTGTTAGGGGGCTCTGCAAATGAGCAGTTCTTC.

This rearrangement joins TRBV9 to TRBJ2-6; D unclear. Trimming removed 2 bases from V and 4 bases from J, with 1 base in between. Germline CDR1 and CDR2: SGDLS and YYNGEE. The CDR3 extends over 12 amino acids. CDR3 in DNA: TGTGCCAGCAGCGTCGGGGCCAACGTCCTGACTTTC. This gives the protein CASSVGANVLTF.

This chain joins TRBV27 and TRBJ2-3; 12 bases fit TRBD2. This CDR3 region has 16 residues. J gave up 3 bases and V 3 bases, and 4 bases lay outside the gene matches. Germline CDR1 is MNHEY and CDR2 is SMNVEV (reference sequence). CDR3 loop: CASSFLAGGVTDTQYF. In DNA, the CDR3 is TGTGCCAGCAGTTTCCTAGCGGGGGGGGTTACAGATACGCAGTATTTT.

J is TRBJ2-5 and V is TRBV7-6, with 11 bases fitting TRBD2. V trimming: 1 base; J trimming: 4 bases; junction bases outside the gene matches: 5. Germline values: CDR1 SGHVS, CDR2 FNYEAQ. This CDR3 is built from 16 residues. The CDR3 DNA sequence: TGTGCCAGCAGCTTAGTGAGACTAGCGGGGTCAGAGACCCAGTACTTC. It codes for CASSLVRLAGSETQYF.

The chain has TRBV5-1 and TRBJ2-7; either TRBD1 or TRBD2 may fit D (5 bases each). The ends were cut back, 0 bases at V and 7 bases at J, with 14 bases in the middle. The CDR3 sequence is 14 residues long. The germline CDR1 and CDR2 sequences are SGHRS and YFSETQ. The CDR3 DNA sequence: TGCGCCAGCAGCTTGGAGGGGACGCCTTGGGAGCAGTACTTC. Amino acid sequence: CASSLEGTPWEQYF. Combining the CDR3 with reference TRBV5-1 and TRBJ2-7 gives the whole variable domain KAGVTQTPRYLIKTRGQQVTLSCSPISGHRSVSWYQQTPGQGLQFLFEYFSETQRNKGNFPGRFSGRQFSNSRSEMNVSTLELGDSALYLCASSLEGTPWEQYFGPGTRLTVT.

By share of the sample, this clone is medium-sized (0.01 to 0.1%). The J gene is TRBJ2-1, the V gene TRBV7-2, with D perhaps matching TRBD2 (6 bases). The CDR3 extends over 15 amino acids. The germline V gene encodes CDR1 SGHTA and CDR2 FQGNSA. V was cut by 1 base and J by 6 bases, with 13 bases left in between. CDR3 bases: TGTGCCAGCAGCTTAGGGCCGGATAGCGGCAATGAGCAGTTCTTC. As protein: CASSLGPDSGNEQFF.

The genes are TRBV6-6 and TRBJ2-2; D is uncertain. This CDR3 region has 12 residues. V dropped 6 bases and J dropped 8 bases, with 10 bases sitting between them. Germline values: CDR1 MNHNY, CDR2 SVGAGI (reference sequence). This CDR3 is CASSPFLGELFF. Written as DNA, the CDR3 is TGTGCCAGCAGCCCATTTCTAGGGGAGCTGTTTTTT.

The chain uses TRBV5-6 and TRBJ2-5; D remains unclear. The CDR3 length is 10 residues. V gave up 6 bases and J gave up 10 bases, with 10 bases separating them. Germline values: CDR1 SGHDT, CDR2 YYEEEE. This CDR3 reads CASTHDVQYF. Here the CDR3 DNA reads TGTGCCAGCACACACGATGTCCAGTACTTC.